The next 8 T cell receptor beta chains were all read from a single sample in a study of shared clonotypes between healthy human individuals (dated by TCRdb to the early 2020s). The method was the immunoSEQ multiplex PCR assay. TCRdb limited this immuneACCESS table to in-frame rearrangements with V and J called. A share of clones is missing; checked studies link under half to unresolved V genes, and the rest is unexplained. Counted in this sample were roughly 1,800,000 clones; approximately 94% of them appeared once. Roughly 1% of the sample rests with the top ten. CD8 naive samples consisted of CD45RO-negative cells that were positively selected for CCR7, yielding a CD45RA+CCR7+ population without TemRA cells. The sample taken for sequencing was naive CD8+ T cells sorted from blood. Read against the paper, the sample's cell subset or site label means: CD45RA+CCR7+. The source of these receptors is a man in his late teens or twenties in good health.

The chain has TRBV13 and TRBJ2-5, with a possible D match to TRBD2 (5 bases). In germline, CDR1 is PRHDT, CDR2 FYEKMQ (reference sequence). The V and J ends lost 1 base and 1 base respectively, with 16 bases between them. The CDR3 extends over 17 amino acids. The CDR3: CASSLVTLRAGQETQYF. The DNA of the CDR3 is TGTGCCAGCAGCTTAGTGACCTTGAGGGCAGGCCAAGAGACCCAGTACTTC. The whole variable domain, remainder taken from reference TRBV13 and TRBJ2-5, is AAGVIQSPRHLIKEKRETATLKCYPIPRHDTVYWYQQGPGQDPQFLISFYEKMQSDKGSIPDRFSAQQFSDYHSELNMSSLELGDSALYFCASSLVTLRAGQETQYFGPGTRLLVL.

CDR3 nucleotide sequence: TGTGCCAGCAGTTTCAGAGGCCTTGAAGCTTTCTTT. Its protein product is CASSFRGLEAFF. The chain combines TRBV2 with TRBJ1-1, with D uncertain. V lost 5 bases, J lost 7 bases, and 11 bases lay in between. Germline V gene sequence: CDR1 SNHLY, CDR2 FYNNEI. CDR3 size: 12 residues.

J is TRBJ2-7 and V is TRBV7-9; D not resolved. CDR1 SEHNR and CDR2 FQNEAQ come from the germline V gene (reference sequence). V lost 5 bases and J lost 2, with 16 bases in between. CDR3 length equals 15 residues. The CDR3 sequence: CASSPASLDTYEQYF. In DNA, the CDR3 is TGTGCCAGCAGCCCCGCATCGCTAGACACCTACGAGCAGTACTTC.

The V gene is TRBV6-6, the J gene TRBJ2-5; D may be TRBD1 (5 bases). This CDR3 is 15 amino acids long. Looked up from germline, CDR1 is MNHNY and CDR2 is SVGAGI (reference sequence). With 5 bases removed from V and 2 bases from J, the gap between germline ends came to 15 bases. CDR3 DNA sequence: TGTGCCAGCAGTCAGGGCGCCAGATTTCAAGAGACCCAGTACTTC. It translates to CASSQGARFQETQYF.

On this clone itself: Other DNA sequences within the sample encode an identical CDR3. The chain joins TRBV2 to TRBJ1-1; D may be TRBD1 (5 bases). There are 12 residues in the CDR3. In germline, CDR1 is SNHLY, CDR2 FYNNEI. Trimming took 2 bases from V and 4 from J, leaving 5 bases between them. The CDR3 sequence: CASSERGTEAFF. The DNA of the CDR3 is TGTGCCAGCAGTGAAAGGGGCACTGAAGCTTTCTTT.

Concerning this clone: Other DNA sequences in this sample translate to the same CDR3. The chain has TRBV28 and TRBJ2-5; 7 bases map to TRBD2. Germline assignment: CDR1 MDHEN and CDR2 SYDVKM. V lost 2 bases to trimming and J lost 5 bases; unmatched junction nucleotides: 2. The CDR3 spans 13 residues. As DNA, the CDR3 is TGTGCCAGCAGTTTAGGGGGAGGGGAGACCCAGTACTTC. Its translation: CASSLGGGETQYF.

V is TRBV7-9 and J is TRBJ1-1, with D uncertain. The CDR3 has 18 residues. V was pared by 4 bases and J by 1 base, with 22 bases between. Germline CDR1 is SEHNR and CDR2 is FQNEAQ (reference sequence). In DNA form, the CDR3 reads TGTGCCAGCAGCTCTACTACTGGTAATTCTGAAGGGAACACTGAAGCTTTCTTT. It specifies CASSSTTGNSEGNTEAFF.

V and J are TRBV13 and TRBJ2-2, with TRBD2 as a possible D gene (6 bases). The CDR3 loop spans 16 amino acids. Trimming pared 10 bases from V and 1 base from J, leaving 19 bases between. Germline V CDR1 and CDR2: PRHDT, FYEKMQ (reference sequence). The CDR3 is CATWWVGGENTGELFF. Here the CDR3 DNA reads TGTGCCACCTGGTGGGTCGGGGGAGAGAACACCGGGGAGCTGTTTTTT.